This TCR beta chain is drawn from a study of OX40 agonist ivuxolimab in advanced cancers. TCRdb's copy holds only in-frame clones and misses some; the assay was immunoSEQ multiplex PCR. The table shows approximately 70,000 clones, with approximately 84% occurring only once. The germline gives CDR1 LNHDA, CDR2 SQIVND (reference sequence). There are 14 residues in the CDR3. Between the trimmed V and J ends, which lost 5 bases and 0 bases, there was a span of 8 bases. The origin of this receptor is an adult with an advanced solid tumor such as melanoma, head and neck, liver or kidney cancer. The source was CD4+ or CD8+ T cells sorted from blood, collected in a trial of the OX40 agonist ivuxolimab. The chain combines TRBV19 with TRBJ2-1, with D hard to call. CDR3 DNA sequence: TGTGCCAGTAGTCCTTCGAGCTCCTACAATGAGCAGTTCTTC. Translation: CASSPSSSYNEQFF. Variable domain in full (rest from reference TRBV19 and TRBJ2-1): DGGITQSPKYLFRKEGQNVTLSCEQNLNHDAMYWYRQDPGQGLRLIYYSQIVNDFQKGDIAEGYSVSREKKESFPLTVTSAQKNPTAFYLCASSPSSSYNEQFFGPGTRLTVL.